This T cell receptor (beta chain) was recorded in a study of identical twins. After removal of 3 bases from V and 3 bases from J, the junction contained 4 bases not matched to a gene. Germline CDR1 reads DFQATT; CDR2 reads SNEGSKA (reference sequence). This CDR3 comprises 14 residues. Study-wide points: Abundant beta clonotypes from cord blood had fewer insertions, unlike memory repertoires, which showed none.

TCRdb fed the 5' RACE reads into MiXCR, producing one record per CDR3 protein. This table has about 700,000 distinct CDR3 sequences, 8.5% to 9% appearing once. This clonotype was observed a handful of times. Its antigen is unidentified. These data were likewise used in another study, on yellow fever vaccine responses in identical twins. That work contributes: Reportedly, the T cell response mounted by twins to vaccine seemed partly convergent, partly personalized.

The sequencing sample was made of PBMCs. The chain links TRBV20-1 to TRBJ2-1; TRBD2 aligns across 8 bases. This TCR was sampled from a woman aged 18-30 years in good health. This CDR3 reads CSASPSGGYNEQFF. The DNA of the CDR3 is TGCAGTGCTAGTCCCAGCGGGGGCTACAATGAGCAGTTCTTC.